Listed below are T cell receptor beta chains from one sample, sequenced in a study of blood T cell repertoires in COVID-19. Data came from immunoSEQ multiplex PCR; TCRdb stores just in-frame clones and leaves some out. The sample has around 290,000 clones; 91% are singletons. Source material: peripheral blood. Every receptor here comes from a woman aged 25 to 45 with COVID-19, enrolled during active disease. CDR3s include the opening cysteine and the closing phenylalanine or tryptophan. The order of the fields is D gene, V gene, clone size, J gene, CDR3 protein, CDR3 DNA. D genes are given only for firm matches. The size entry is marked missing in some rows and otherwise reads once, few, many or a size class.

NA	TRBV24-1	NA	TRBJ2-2	CATSDLTGSGELFF	TGTGCCACCAGTGATTTGACAGGGTCGGGGGAGCTGTTTTTT
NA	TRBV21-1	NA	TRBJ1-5	CASSRTTGPNQPQHF	TGTGCCAGCAGCCGGACGACAGGGCCCAATCAGCCCCAGCATTTT
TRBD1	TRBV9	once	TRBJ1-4	CASSSHDRVGEKLFF	TGTGCCAGCAGCTCCCACGACAGGGTAGGAGAAAAACTGTTTTTT
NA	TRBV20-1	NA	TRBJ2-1	CSASNSGGYNEQFF	TGCAGTGCTAGTAATAGCGGAGGCTACAATGAGCAGTTCTTC
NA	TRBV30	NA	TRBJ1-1	CAWRTGPPAWENTEAFF	TGTGCCTGGAGAACAGGACCCCCCGCCTGGGAGAACACTGAAGCTTTCTTT
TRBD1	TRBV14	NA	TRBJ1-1	CASSPYPGQWDTEAFF	TGTGCCAGCAGCCCTTACCCGGGACAGTGGGACACTGAAGCTTTCTTT
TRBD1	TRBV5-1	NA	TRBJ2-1	CASSLGTGYNEQFF	TGCGCCAGCAGCTTGGGGACAGGATACAATGAGCAGTTCTTC
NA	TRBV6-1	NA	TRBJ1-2	CASSEARALSGYTF	TGTGCCAGCAGTGAAGCGAGGGCCCTCAGCGGCTACACCTTC
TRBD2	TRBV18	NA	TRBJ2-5	CASSPKTSGRETQYF	TGTGCCAGCTCACCAAAGACTAGCGGGAGAGAGACCCAGTACTTC
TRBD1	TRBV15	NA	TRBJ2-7	CATSRVGTAYEQYF	TGTGCCACCAGCAGAGTGGGGACAGCCTACGAGCAGTACTTC
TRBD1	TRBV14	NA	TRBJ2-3	CASSQRVGQGKDTQYF	TGTGCCAGCAGCCAAAGGGTGGGACAGGGCAAGGATACGCAGTATTTT
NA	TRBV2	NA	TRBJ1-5	CASSDMAAVYSNQPQHF	TGTGCCAGCAGTGATATGGCCGCCGTATATAGCAATCAGCCCCAGCATTTT
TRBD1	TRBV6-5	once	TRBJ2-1	CASGGDRAYNEQFF	TGTGCCAGCGGAGGGGACAGGGCGTACAATGAGCAGTTCTTC
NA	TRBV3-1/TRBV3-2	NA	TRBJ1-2	CASSPGTHNYGYTF	TGTGCCAGCAGCCCCGGGACTCATAACTATGGCTACACCTTC
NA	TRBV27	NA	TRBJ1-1	CASSTHGGTEAFF	TGTGCCAGCAGTACCCATGGAGGCACTGAAGCTTTCTTT
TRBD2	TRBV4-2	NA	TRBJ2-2	CASSQDTTSGRVVNTGELFF	TGTGCCAGCAGCCAAGATACCACTAGCGGGAGGGTCGTGAACACCGGGGAGCTGTTTTTT